A selection of T cell receptor beta chains follows, all from one sample in a study of CXCR3-negative and CXCR3-positive naive CD8 T cells. TCRdb re-called the 5' RACE reads, yielding one record per CDR3 amino acid sequence without DNA. The table gives 150,000 to 170,000 distinct CDR3 sequences; the top ten clones make up just under 0.5% of it. Source material: naive CXCR3+ CD8+ T cells from blood. All receptors derive from a human donor in good health. Some clones in this sample may be carry-over from other donors' samples. The CDR3 runs from the conserved cysteine through the conserved F or W. The order of the fields is J gene, V gene, CDR3 protein.

j_gene: TRBJ1-3; v_gene: TRBV4-1; CDR3aa: CASSQDSISGNTIYF
j_gene: TRBJ2-7; v_gene: TRBV23-1; CDR3aa: CASSQRRSYEQYF
j_gene: TRBJ2-1; v_gene: TRBV4-1; CDR3aa: CASSQVPLSGEQFF
j_gene: TRBJ2-1; v_gene: TRBV7-9; CDR3aa: CASSLSDNEQFF
j_gene: TRBJ2-1; v_gene: TRBV28; CDR3aa: CASSLLTGLEQFF
j_gene: TRBJ2-3; v_gene: TRBV20-1; CDR3aa: CSADGQLGTDTQYF
j_gene: TRBJ1-4; v_gene: TRBV7-9; CDR3aa: CASSPSQGEVEKLFF
j_gene: TRBJ1-3; v_gene: TRBV7-9; CDR3aa: CASSSEGGNTIYF
j_gene: TRBJ2-7; v_gene: TRBV11-2; CDR3aa: CASSLEGGRDYEQYF
j_gene: TRBJ2-2; v_gene: TRBV7-2; CDR3aa: CASSPGAGVRGELFF
j_gene: TRBJ2-3; v_gene: TRBV7-2; CDR3aa: CASSLRADPTRVWYTDTQYF
j_gene: TRBJ2-7; v_gene: TRBV19; CDR3aa: CASSPWGGASYEQYF
j_gene: TRBJ2-1; v_gene: TRBV7-9; CDR3aa: CASSLSGPGLAGHNEQFF
j_gene: TRBJ1-2; v_gene: TRBV7-9; CDR3aa: CASSWDDRSYGYTF
j_gene: TRBJ1-1; v_gene: TRBV6-2/TRBV6-3; CDR3aa: CASSYSRTGGNTEAFF
j_gene: TRBJ2-5; v_gene: TRBV4-1; CDR3aa: CASSQVGNREETQYF
j_gene: TRBJ2-3; v_gene: TRBV2; CDR3aa: CASTGGPATDTQYF
j_gene: TRBJ2-3; v_gene: TRBV7-7; CDR3aa: CASSLVESDTDTQYF
j_gene: TRBJ2-2; v_gene: TRBV20-1; CDR3aa: CSARDPVGLESELFF
j_gene: TRBJ2-3; v_gene: TRBV15; CDR3aa: CATSRGLAGFSDTQYF
j_gene: TRBJ2-1; v_gene: TRBV7-7; CDR3aa: CASSLAGPESSYNEQFF
j_gene: TRBJ2-5; v_gene: TRBV3-1; CDR3aa: CASSHSYLFPGQAVGETQYF
j_gene: TRBJ2-7; v_gene: TRBV27; CDR3aa: CASASRVLLYEQYF
j_gene: TRBJ2-3; v_gene: TRBV2; CDR3aa: CAGSEEGGRTDTQYF
j_gene: TRBJ2-7; v_gene: TRBV7-3; CDR3aa: CASSLSRGSFYEQYF
j_gene: TRBJ2-1; v_gene: TRBV29-1; CDR3aa: CSVGASGSNEQFF
j_gene: TRBJ1-1; v_gene: TRBV20-1; CDR3aa: CSASPFNRGRNTEAFF
j_gene: TRBJ2-7; v_gene: TRBV28; CDR3aa: CASSLLRHSSYEQYF
j_gene: TRBJ2-3; v_gene: TRBV6-6; CDR3aa: CASRTRGSGYHDTQYF
j_gene: TRBJ2-1; v_gene: TRBV2; CDR3aa: CASSESGDEQFF
j_gene: TRBJ1-1; v_gene: TRBV14; CDR3aa: CASRQDTGMNTEAFF
j_gene: TRBJ1-1; v_gene: TRBV29-1; CDR3aa: CSVQFGAGTEAFF
j_gene: TRBJ2-1; v_gene: TRBV27; CDR3aa: CASSPGWAGGSSYNEQFF
j_gene: TRBJ2-7; v_gene: TRBV7-9; CDR3aa: CASSPELSSYEQYF
j_gene: TRBJ1-1; v_gene: TRBV29-1; CDR3aa: CSVETPALNTEAFF
j_gene: TRBJ2-2; v_gene: TRBV20-1; CDR3aa: CSARASGASGGIFAGELFF
j_gene: TRBJ2-7; v_gene: TRBV7-8; CDR3aa: CASSFLAGDYEQYF
j_gene: TRBJ2-1; v_gene: TRBV5-1; CDR3aa: CASSPETTSSYNEQFF
j_gene: TRBJ2-5; v_gene: TRBV2; CDR3aa: CASSDQLAGARLPQYF
j_gene: TRBJ2-7; v_gene: TRBV28; CDR3aa: CASNPLGQGGDEQYF
j_gene: TRBJ2-7; v_gene: TRBV28; CDR3aa: CASSLPGTREQYF
j_gene: TRBJ2-5; v_gene: TRBV1; CDR3aa: CTSSQETATKTQYF
j_gene: TRBJ2-1; v_gene: TRBV27; CDR3aa: CASRPIARGPNEQFF
j_gene: TRBJ2-1; v_gene: TRBV4-1; CDR3aa: CASSQDRGTSGRPSYNEQFF
j_gene: TRBJ2-7; v_gene: TRBV27; CDR3aa: CASRPGPWNEQYF
j_gene: TRBJ2-7; v_gene: TRBV6-5; CDR3aa: CASSPSWGGGSYEQYF
j_gene: TRBJ2-3; v_gene: TRBV29-1; CDR3aa: CSGAPGGGSGDGTDTQYF
j_gene: TRBJ1-1; v_gene: TRBV29-1; CDR3aa: CSVDVGANTEAFF
j_gene: TRBJ1-2; v_gene: TRBV4-3; CDR3aa: CASSQAFLMSGGYTF
j_gene: TRBJ2-7; v_gene: TRBV6-5; CDR3aa: CASRSGTVSYEQYF
j_gene: TRBJ2-7; v_gene: TRBV24-1; CDR3aa: CATSDSDRDNTYEQYF
j_gene: TRBJ1-2; v_gene: TRBV28; CDR3aa: CASTSAPGKGYTF
j_gene: TRBJ2-7; v_gene: TRBV4-1; CDR3aa: CASSPTAWSYYEQYF
j_gene: TRBJ2-1; v_gene: TRBV6-2/TRBV6-3; CDR3aa: CASSYRTGGPYNEQFF
j_gene: TRBJ2-7; v_gene: TRBV29-1; CDR3aa: CSVALPGPYEQYF
j_gene: TRBJ2-1; v_gene: TRBV29-1; CDR3aa: CSARPYNEQFF
j_gene: TRBJ2-7; v_gene: TRBV9; CDR3aa: CASSVAGGGGFDEQYF
j_gene: TRBJ2-1; v_gene: TRBV4-2; CDR3aa: CASGQTTGTSGYNEQFF
j_gene: TRBJ2-7; v_gene: TRBV4-1; CDR3aa: CASSHTTGFLGTYEQYF
j_gene: TRBJ2-7; v_gene: TRBV5-1; CDR3aa: CASSGTGGEYEQYF